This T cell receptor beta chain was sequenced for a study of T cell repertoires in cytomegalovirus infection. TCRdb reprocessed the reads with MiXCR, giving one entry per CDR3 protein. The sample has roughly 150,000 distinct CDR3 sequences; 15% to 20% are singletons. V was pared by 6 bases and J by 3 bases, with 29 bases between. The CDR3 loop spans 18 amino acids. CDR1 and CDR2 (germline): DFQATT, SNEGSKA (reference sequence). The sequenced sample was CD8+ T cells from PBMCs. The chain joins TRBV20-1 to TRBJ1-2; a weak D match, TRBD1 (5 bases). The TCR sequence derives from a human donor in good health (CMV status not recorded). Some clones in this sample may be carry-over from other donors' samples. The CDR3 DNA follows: TGCAGTGCGTACGCGCGGCGGAACAGGCACCTAGTTCACTATGGCTACACCTTC. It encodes CSAYARRNRHLVHYGYTF.